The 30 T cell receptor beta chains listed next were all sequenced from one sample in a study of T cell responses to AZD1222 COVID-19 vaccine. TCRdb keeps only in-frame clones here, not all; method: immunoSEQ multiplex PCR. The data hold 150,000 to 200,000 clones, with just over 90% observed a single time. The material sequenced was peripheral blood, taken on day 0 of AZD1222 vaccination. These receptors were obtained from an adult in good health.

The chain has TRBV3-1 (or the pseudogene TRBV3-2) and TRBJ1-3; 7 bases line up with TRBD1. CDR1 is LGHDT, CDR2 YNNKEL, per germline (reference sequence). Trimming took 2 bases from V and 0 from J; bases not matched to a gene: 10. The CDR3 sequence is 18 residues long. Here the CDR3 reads CASSQPRQGGYSGNTIYF. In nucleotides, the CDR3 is TGTGCCAGCAGCCAACCCAGGCAGGGGGGATACTCTGGAAACACCATATATTTT.

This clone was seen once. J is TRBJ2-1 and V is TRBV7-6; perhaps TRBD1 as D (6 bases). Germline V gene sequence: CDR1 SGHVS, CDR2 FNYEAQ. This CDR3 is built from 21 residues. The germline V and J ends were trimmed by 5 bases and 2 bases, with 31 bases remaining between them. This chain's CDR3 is CASSRKKDPRTSTGTYNEQFF. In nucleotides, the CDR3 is TGTGCCAGCAGCCGGAAAAAAGACCCGAGGACGTCGACAGGCACCTACAATGAGCAGTTCTTC.

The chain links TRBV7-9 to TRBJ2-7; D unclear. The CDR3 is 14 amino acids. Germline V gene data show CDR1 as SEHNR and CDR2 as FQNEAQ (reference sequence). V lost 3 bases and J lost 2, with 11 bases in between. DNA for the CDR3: TGTGCCAGCAGCTTCGGTAACACGGCCTACGAGCAGTACTTC. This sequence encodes CASSFGNTAYEQYF.

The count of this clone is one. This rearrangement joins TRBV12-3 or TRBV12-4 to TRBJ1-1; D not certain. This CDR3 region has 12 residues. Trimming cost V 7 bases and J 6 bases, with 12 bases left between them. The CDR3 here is CASTEGIAEAFF. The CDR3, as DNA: TGTGCCAGCACCGAGGGCATCGCTGAAGCTTTCTTT.

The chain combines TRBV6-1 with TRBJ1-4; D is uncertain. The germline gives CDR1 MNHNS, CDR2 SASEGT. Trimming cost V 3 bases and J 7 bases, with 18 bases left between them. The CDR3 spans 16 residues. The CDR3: CASSDRNWRTFEKLFF. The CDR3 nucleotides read TGTGCCAGCAGTGATAGAAATTGGCGGACGTTTGAAAAACTGTTTTTT.

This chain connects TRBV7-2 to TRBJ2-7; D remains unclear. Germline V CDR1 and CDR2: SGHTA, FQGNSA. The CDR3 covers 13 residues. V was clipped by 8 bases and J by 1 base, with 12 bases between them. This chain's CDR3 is CASPREYSYEQYF. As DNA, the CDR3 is TGTGCCAGCCCCCGTGAGTATTCCTACGAGCAGTACTTC.

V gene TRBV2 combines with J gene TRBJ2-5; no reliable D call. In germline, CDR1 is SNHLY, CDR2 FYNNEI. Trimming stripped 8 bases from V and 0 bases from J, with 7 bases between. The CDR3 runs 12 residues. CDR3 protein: CASREYQETQYF. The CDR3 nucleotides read TGTGCCAGCCGAGAGTACCAAGAGACCCAGTACTTC.

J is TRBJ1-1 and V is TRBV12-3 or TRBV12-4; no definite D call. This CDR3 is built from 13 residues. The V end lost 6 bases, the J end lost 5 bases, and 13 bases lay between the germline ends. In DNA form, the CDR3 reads TGTGCCAGCAGCACTTTCCTTGGGACTGAAGCTTTCTTT. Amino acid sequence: CASSTFLGTEAFF.

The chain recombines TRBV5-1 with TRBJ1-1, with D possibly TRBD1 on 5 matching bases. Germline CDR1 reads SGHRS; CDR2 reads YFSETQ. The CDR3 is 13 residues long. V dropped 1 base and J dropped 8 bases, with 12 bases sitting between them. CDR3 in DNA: TGCGCCAGCAGCTTGAACAGGCCGGCCGAAGCTTTCTTT. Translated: CASSLNRPAEAFF.

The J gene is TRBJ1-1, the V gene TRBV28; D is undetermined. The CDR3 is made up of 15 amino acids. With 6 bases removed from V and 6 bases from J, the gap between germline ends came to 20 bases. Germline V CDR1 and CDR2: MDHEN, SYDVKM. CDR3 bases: TGTGCCAGCAGCCTCGCGGTAAGCCCGTGGGCTGAAGCTTTCTTT. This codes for CASSLAVSPWAEAFF.

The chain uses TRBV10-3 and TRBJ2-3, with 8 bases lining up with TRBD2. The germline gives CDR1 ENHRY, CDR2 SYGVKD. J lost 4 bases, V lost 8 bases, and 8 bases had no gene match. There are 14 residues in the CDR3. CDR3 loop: CAIRFGGASDTQYF. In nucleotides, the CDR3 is TGTGCCATCCGGTTCGGGGGGGCTTCAGATACGCAGTATTTT.

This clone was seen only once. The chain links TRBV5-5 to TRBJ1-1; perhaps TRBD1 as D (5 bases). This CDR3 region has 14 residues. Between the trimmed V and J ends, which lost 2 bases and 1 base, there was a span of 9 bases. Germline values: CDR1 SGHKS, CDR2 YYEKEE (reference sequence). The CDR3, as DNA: TGTGCCAGCAGCTTTTGGGACGGGAACACTGAAGCTTTCTTT. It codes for CASSFWDGNTEAFF.

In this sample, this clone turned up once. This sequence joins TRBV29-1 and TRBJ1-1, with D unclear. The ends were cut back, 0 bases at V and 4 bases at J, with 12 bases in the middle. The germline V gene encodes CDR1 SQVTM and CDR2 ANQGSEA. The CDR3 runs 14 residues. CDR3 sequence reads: CSVEDPPGSTEAFF. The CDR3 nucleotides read TGCAGCGTTGAAGATCCCCCAGGATCCACTGAAGCTTTCTTT.

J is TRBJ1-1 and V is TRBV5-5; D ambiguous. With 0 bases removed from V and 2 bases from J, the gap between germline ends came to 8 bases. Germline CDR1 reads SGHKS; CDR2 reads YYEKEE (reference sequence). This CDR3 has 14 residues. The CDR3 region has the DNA TGTGCCAGCAGCTTGGAACAGATCAACACTGAAGCTTTCTTT. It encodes CASSLEQINTEAFF.

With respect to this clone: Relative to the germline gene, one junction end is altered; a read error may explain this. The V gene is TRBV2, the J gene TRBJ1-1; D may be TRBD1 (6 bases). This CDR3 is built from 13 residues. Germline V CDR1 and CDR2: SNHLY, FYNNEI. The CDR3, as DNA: TGTGCCAGCATTTACACAGGGAACGCTGAAGCTTTCTTT. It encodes CASIYTGNAEAFF.

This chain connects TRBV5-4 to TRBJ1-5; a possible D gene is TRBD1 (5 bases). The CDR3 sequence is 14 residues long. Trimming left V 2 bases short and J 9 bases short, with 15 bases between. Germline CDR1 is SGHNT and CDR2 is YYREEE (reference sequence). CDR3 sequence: CASSFFGGGGPQHF. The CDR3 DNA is TGTGCCAGCAGCTTTTTTGGGGGAGGTGGGCCCCAGCATTTT.

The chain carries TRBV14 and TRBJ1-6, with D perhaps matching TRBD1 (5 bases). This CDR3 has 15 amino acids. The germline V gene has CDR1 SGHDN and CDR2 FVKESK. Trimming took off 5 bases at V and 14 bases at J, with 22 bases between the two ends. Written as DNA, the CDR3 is TGTGCCAGCAGCAGACCGGGACCGGGGGTAGCGACCCTCCACTTT. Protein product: CASSRPGPGVATLHF.

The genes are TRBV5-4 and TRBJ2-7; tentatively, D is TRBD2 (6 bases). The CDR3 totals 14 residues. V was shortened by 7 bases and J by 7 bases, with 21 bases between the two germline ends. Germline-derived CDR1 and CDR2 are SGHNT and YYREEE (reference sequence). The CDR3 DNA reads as TGTGCCAGCGGGGCCCCGACTGGGAGGAAGGAGCAGTACTTC. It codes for CASGAPTGRKEQYF.

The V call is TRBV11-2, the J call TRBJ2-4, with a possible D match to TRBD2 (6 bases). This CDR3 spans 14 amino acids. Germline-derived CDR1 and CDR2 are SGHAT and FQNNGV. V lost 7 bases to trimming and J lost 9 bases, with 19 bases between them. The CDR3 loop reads CASTPYSSVGIQYF. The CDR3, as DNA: TGTGCCAGCACTCCCTATTCTAGCGTCGGCATTCAGTACTTC.

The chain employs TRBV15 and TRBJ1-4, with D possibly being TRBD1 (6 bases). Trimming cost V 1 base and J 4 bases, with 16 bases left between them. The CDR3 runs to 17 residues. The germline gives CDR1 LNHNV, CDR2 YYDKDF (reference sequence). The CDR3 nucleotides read TGTGCCACCAGCAGAGGGGAGGCATGGGGGCTTAATGAAAAACTGTTTTTT. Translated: CATSRGEAWGLNEKLFF.

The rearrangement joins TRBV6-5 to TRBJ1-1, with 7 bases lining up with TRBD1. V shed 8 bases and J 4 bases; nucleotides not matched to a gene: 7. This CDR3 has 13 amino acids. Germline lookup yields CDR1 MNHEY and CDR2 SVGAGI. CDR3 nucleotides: TGTGCCAGCTACTTGGCAGGGGGCACTGAAGCTTTCTTT. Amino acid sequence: CASYLAGGTEAFF.

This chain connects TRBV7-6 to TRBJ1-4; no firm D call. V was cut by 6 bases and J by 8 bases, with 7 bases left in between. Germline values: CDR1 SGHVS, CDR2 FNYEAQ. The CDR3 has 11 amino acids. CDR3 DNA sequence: TGTGCCAGCAGTCAAGGAGAAAAACTGTTTTTT. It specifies CASSQGEKLFF.

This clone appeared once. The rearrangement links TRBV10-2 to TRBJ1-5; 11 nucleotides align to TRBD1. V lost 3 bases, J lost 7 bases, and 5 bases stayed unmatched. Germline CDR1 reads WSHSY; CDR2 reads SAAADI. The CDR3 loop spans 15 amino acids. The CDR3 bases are TGCGCCAGCAGTGACCAGAGGGACAGGGGGCAGCCCCAGCATTTT. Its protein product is CASSDQRDRGQPQHF.

CDR3 DNA sequence: TGTGCCAGCAGCTTAGATGGTGGGTCGTACACTGAAGCTTTCTTT. Its translation is CASSLDGGSYTEAFF. The gene calls are TRBV11-2 and TRBJ1-1; D is uncertain. V was shortened by 0 bases and J by 3 bases, with 11 bases between the two germline ends. CDR1 is SGHAT and CDR2 is FQNNGV in the germline V gene. The CDR3 length is 15 residues.

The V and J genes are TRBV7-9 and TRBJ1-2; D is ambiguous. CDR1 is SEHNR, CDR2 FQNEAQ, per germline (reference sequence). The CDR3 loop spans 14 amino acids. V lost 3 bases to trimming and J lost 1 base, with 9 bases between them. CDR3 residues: CASSLREINYGYTF. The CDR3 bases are TGTGCCAGCAGCTTGCGCGAGATTAACTATGGCTACACCTTC.

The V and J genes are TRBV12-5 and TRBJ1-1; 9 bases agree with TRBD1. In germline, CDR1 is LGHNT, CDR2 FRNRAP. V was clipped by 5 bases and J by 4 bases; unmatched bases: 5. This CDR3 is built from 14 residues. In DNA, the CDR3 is TGTGCTAGTGGTAAGACAGGGGGTATCACTGAAGCTTTCTTT. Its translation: CASGKTGGITEAFF.

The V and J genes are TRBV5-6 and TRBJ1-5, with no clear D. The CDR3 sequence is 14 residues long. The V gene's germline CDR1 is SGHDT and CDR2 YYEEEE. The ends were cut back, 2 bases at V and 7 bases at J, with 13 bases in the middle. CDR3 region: CASSFFSNGQPQHF. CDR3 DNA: TGTGCCAGCAGCTTTTTCAGTAACGGACAGCCCCAGCATTTT.

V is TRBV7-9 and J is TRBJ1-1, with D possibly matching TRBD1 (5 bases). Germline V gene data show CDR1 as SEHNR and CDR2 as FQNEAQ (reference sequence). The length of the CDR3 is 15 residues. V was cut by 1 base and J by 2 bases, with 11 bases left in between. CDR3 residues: CASSLEGTINTEAFF. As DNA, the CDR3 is TGTGCCAGCAGCTTAGAAGGGACGATTAACACTGAAGCTTTCTTT.

CDR3 bases: TGTGCCAGCAGTGAAGTGAGTAGGGCCGCGACCACCGGGGAGCTGTTTTTT. It is translated as CASSEVSRAATTGELFF. V is TRBV6-1 and J is TRBJ2-2; D gene unclear. The CDR3 spans 17 residues. The V end lost 1 base, the J end lost 4 bases, and 16 bases lay between the germline ends. Germline V CDR1 and CDR2: MNHNS, SASEGT.

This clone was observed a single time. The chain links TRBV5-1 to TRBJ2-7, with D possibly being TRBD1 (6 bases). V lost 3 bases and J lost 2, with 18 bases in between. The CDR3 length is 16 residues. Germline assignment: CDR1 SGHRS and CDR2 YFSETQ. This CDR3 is CASSYGGNALTYEQYF. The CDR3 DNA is TGCGCCAGCAGCTATGGGGGCAACGCCCTAACCTACGAGCAGTACTTC. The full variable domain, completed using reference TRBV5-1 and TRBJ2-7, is KAGVTQTPRYLIKTRGQQVTLSCSPISGHRSVSWYQQTPGQGLQFLFEYFSETQRNKGNFPGRFSGRQFSNSRSEMNVSTLELGDSALYLCASSYGGNALTYEQYFGPGTRLTVT.